There are a few counts of the clone carrying this TCR beta chain. The V end lost 4 bases, the J end lost 6 bases, and 18 bases lay between the germline ends. The CDR3 covers 16 residues. Germline assignment: CDR1 LNHDA and CDR2 SQIVND (reference sequence). The assay was immunoSEQ multiplex PCR, and TCRdb's table has in-frame clones only and misses some. This table has over 250,000 clones, roughly 85% appearing once. The data were obtained in a study of blood T cell repertoires in COVID-19. As for the study in general: From the United States, Italy and Spain came samples of acute and convalescent COVID-19.

What was sequenced was peripheral blood. The sequence derives from a middle-aged man with active or convalescent COVID-19. The rearrangement uses TRBV19 and TRBJ1-4; D is ambiguous. The CDR3 region is CASSTALSSDDEKLFF. The DNA of the CDR3 is TGTGCCAGTAGTACTGCCCTCTCAAGCGATGATGAAAAACTGTTTTTT. The whole variable domain, remainder taken from reference TRBV19 and TRBJ1-4, is DGGITQSPKYLFRKEGQNVTLSCEQNLNHDAMYWYRQDPGQGLRLIYYSQIVNDFQKGDIAEGYSVSREKKESFPLTVTSAQKNPTAFYLCASSTALSSDDEKLFFGSGTQLSVL.